These 7 T cell receptor beta chains came from one sample sequenced in a study of blood T cell repertoires in COVID-19. The data were produced by immunoSEQ multiplex PCR, yet TCRdb's version contains in-frame clones alone and is incomplete. The table lists hundreds of thousands of clones, roughly 85% of them singletons. The specimen sequenced was PBMCs or T cells enriched from blood (not recorded which). All receptors come from a woman between 45 and 65 years old who had been exposed to COVID-19.

The chain employs TRBV7-8 and TRBJ2-5; tentative D call: TRBD2 (6 bases). CDR3 length equals 15 residues. The V end was cut by 7 bases, the J end by 3 bases, with 18 bases between. The V gene's germline CDR1 is SGHVS and CDR2 FQNEAQ. The CDR3 spells CASTLPGSGEETQYF. In DNA, the CDR3 is TGTGCCAGCACCCTGCCGGGTAGCGGAGAAGAGACCCAGTACTTC.

The DNA for the CDR3 is TGCGCCAGCAGCTTGATGGGTCGAAGGAGCAACACTGAAGCTTTCTTT. Translating gives CASSLMGRRSNTEAFF. The V gene is TRBV5-1, the J gene TRBJ1-1; D gene ambiguous. Trimming took 1 base from V and 2 from J, leaving 15 bases between them. The CDR3 has 16 amino acids. Per the germline V gene, CDR1 is SGHRS and CDR2 is YFSETQ.

The chain links TRBV2 to TRBJ2-7, with 11 bases identical to TRBD1. Germline assignment: CDR1 SNHLY and CDR2 FYNNEI. Trimming at V came to 3 bases and at J to 4 bases, leaving 5 bases not matched to a gene. The length of the CDR3 is 15 residues. This chain's CDR3 is CASSEGTGGWYEQYF. CDR3 nucleotides: TGTGCCAGCAGTGAGGGGACAGGGGGTTGGTACGAGCAGTACTTC.

The rearrangement uses TRBV6-2 or TRBV6-3 and TRBJ1-1; 9 bases map to TRBD1. The V gene end was trimmed by 4 bases and the J gene end by 5 bases; junction bases not matched to a gene: 2. From germline, CDR1 is MNHEY and CDR2 SVGEGT. This CDR3 is built from 13 residues. CDR3 in amino acids: CASSWDRATEAFF. The CDR3 bases are TGTGCCAGCAGTTGGGACAGGGCGACTGAAGCTTTCTTT.

The chain couples TRBV25-1 to TRBJ1-5; D possibly corresponds to TRBD1 (5 bases). V lost 4 bases and J lost 7, with 14 bases in between. This CDR3 comprises 14 residues. In germline, CDR1 is MGHDK, CDR2 SYGVNS. The CDR3 nucleotides are TGTGCCAGCAGTGGAAGGGGCCTCGGGCAGCCCCAGCATTTT. It translates to CASSGRGLGQPQHF.

The chain is built from TRBV18 and TRBJ1-6, with TRBD1 matching over 9 bases. The CDR3 spans 16 residues. Germline V CDR1 and CDR2: KGHSH, LQKENI. The trim removed 2 bases at V and 7 bases at J, leaving 6 bases unmatched. CDR3 sequence (DNA): TGTGCCAGCTCACCAGGGGGACAGGGAGGGAATTCACCCCTCCACTTT. Protein product: CASSPGGQGGNSPLHF.

J is TRBJ2-5 and V is TRBV5-1; D call uncertain. The CDR3 spans 11 residues. CDR1 is SGHRS and CDR2 is YFSETQ in the germline V gene. V lost 3 bases to trimming and J lost 5 bases, with 5 bases between them. The CDR3 region is CASSSRETQYF. CDR3 nucleotides: TGCGCCAGCAGCTCGCGGGAGACCCAGTACTTC. Based on the CDR3 plus reference TRBV5-1 and TRBJ2-5, the full variable domain is KAGVTQTPRYLIKTRGQQVTLSCSPISGHRSVSWYQQTPGQGLQFLFEYFSETQRNKGNFPGRFSGRQFSNSRSEMNVSTLELGDSALYLCASSSRETQYFGPGTRLLVL.